This T cell receptor (beta chain) was observed in a study of blood T cell repertoires in COVID-19. Study at large: T cells, B-cell-depleted T cells, or PBMCs supplied cDNA or gDNA.

Source study methods: Amplification of reference gene primers provided the estimated nucleated cell counts. Profiling relied on immunoSEQ multiplex PCR, and the TCRdb table lists in-frame clones only, not all of them. The DNA was the basis for D and trimming; V, J and clone size are from that table. Of approximately 470,000 clones listed, 87% are singletons. This clone was observed a handful of times. Categorization into cohorts depended on clinical history that participants reported. For recovered donors of Cohort 3, there were two negative PCRs, clearance, or symptom resolution. Per the germline V gene, CDR1 is SGHRS and CDR2 is YFSETQ. Losses at the gene ends were 7 bases for V and 1 base for J; bases not matched to a gene: 14. CDR3 length: 18 amino acids.

This sequence originates from a woman aged 18-29 years who had recovered from COVID-19. The sample was PBMCs or T cells enriched from blood (not recorded which). The rearrangement joins TRBV5-1 to TRBJ1-4; 9 bases line up with TRBD1. The CDR3 here is CASGLRPTGGETNEKLFF. Here the CDR3 DNA reads TGCGCCAGCGGATTGCGACCGACAGGGGGGGAAACTAATGAAAAACTGTTTTTT.